This T cell receptor (beta chain) was recovered during a study of early T cells in non-severe SARS-CoV-2 infection. Study overall: Sequencing of bulk RNA from unsorted whole blood was done, without chain pairing. Whole-study findings and limits: VDJdb matching favored anti-spike CD8 responses, missing private and CD4 specificities.

This clonotype appeared many times. Its matching antigen is unknown. Each single cDNA molecule received a unique molecular identifier. TCRdb ran MiXCR on the 5' RACE reads and lists one entry per CDR3 protein. The data hold about 25,000 distinct CDR3 sequences, with 4% to 5.5% observed a single time. Germline CDR1 and CDR2: SGHDT and YYEEEE. The ends were cut back, 1 base at V and 6 bases at J, with 8 bases in the middle. This CDR3 comprises 12 residues. The source material was whole blood. The chain is built from TRBV5-6 and TRBJ2-7, with a tentative D call TRBD2 (6 bases). This clonotype was sampled from an adult who was a healthcare worker with PCR-confirmed SARS-CoV-2 infection or an uninfected control (not recorded which). CDR3 bases: TGTGCCAGCAGCTTGTACGGGGGCGAGCAGTACTTC. Residues: CASSLYGGEQYF. The variable domain in full, completed from reference TRBV5-6 and TRBJ2-7, reads DAGVTQSPTHLIKTRGQQVTLRCSPKSGHDTVSWYQQALGQGPQFIFQYYEEEERQRGNFPDRFSGHQFPNYSSELNVNALLLGDSALYLCASSLYGGEQYFGPGTRLTVT.